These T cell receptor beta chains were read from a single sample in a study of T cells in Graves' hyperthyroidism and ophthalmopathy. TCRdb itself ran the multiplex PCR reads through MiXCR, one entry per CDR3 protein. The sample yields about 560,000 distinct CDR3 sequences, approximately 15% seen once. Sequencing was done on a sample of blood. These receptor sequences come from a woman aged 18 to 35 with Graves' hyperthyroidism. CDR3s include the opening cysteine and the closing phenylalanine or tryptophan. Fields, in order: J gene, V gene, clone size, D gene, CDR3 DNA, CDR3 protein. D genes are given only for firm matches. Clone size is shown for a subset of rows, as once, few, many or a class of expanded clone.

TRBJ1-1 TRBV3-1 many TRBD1 TGTGCCAGCAGCCGCCGGACAGGTGAAGCTTTCTTT CASSRRTGEAFF
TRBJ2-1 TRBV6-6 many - TGTGCCAGCAGTTACTCAGGTGGCGGGATCGGTGAGCAGTTCTTC CASSYSGGGIGEQFF
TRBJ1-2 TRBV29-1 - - TGCAGCGCCACTGACAGCCAGTATGGCTACACCTTC CSATDSQYGYTF
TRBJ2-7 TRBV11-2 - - TGTGCCAGCAGCTTTCCCGCTTTTTTGGACGAGCAGTACTTC CASSFPAFLDEQYF
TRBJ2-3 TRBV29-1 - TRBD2 TGCAGCCAGAGACTAGCGGGGGTCACAGATACGCAGTATTTT CSQRLAGVTDTQYF
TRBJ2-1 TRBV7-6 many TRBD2 TGTGCCAGCAGCTTAACTAGCGGGAGAAGGGGCAATGAGCAGTTCTTC CASSLTSGRRGNEQFF
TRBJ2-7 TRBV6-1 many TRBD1 TGTGCCAGCAGTCCGATACAGGGGCAGGGCTACGAGCAGTACTTC CASSPIQGQGYEQYF
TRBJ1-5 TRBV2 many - TGTGCCAGCAGTGAAAACAGGGCCGTGTTCAATCAGCCCCAGCATTTT CASSENRAVFNQPQHF
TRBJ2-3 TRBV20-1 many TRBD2 TGCAGTGCTAGAGATAGCGGGGGGGACACAGATACGCAGTATTTT CSARDSGGDTDTQYF
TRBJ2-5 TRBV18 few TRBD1 TGTGCCACCCATGGGGGACAGCCAAAAGAGACCCAGTACTTC CATHGGQPKETQYF
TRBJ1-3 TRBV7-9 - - TGTGCCAGCAGCTTATTGTCCGGGGGAGAAAACACCATATATTTT CASSLLSGGENTIYF
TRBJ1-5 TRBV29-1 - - TGCAGCGTTTCCCCGGGTCTTAATCAGCCCCAGCATTTT CSVSPGLNQPQHF
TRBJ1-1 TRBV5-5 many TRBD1 TGTGCCAGCAGCGGCCTTCAGGGGGCAGGCACTGAAGCTTTCTTT CASSGLQGAGTEAFF
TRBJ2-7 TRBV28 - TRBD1 TGTGCCAGCAGCCCGAGGACAGGTGACCTAACCTACGAGCAGTACTTC CASSPRTGDLTYEQYF
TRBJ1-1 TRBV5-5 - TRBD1 TGTGCCAGCAGCTTGGTACCCTTCACAGGGGGGAAAGCTTTCTTT CASSLVPFTGGKAFF
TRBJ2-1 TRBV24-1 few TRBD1 TGTGCCACCAGTGACCCCGGAGGACAGGGGGGAGTCGATGAGCAGTTCTTC CATSDPGGQGGVDEQFF
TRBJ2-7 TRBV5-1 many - TGCGCCAGCAGCGGTGACCACTACGAGCAGTACTTC CASSGDHYEQYF
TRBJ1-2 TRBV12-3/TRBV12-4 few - TGTGCCAGCAGTTACCTTGGGACTGCGGCATTTGGGGGCTACACCTTC CASSYLGTAAFGGYTF
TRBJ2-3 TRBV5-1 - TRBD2 TGCGCCAGCAGCAAACCTCGACTAGCGGTAGGGAGTGGCACAGATACGCAGTATTTT CASSKPRLAVGSGTDTQYF
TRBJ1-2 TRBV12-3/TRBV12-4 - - TGTGCCAGCAGGGGGGACGGGGCCCATACCTTC CASRGDGAHTF
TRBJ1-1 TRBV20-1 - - TGCAGTGCTAGAGATCGATTTATCGGGGCCTCTGAAGCTTTCTTT CSARDRFIGASEAFF
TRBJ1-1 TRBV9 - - TGTGCCAGCAGCGTAGGGCAGATCGGACAAGCTTTCTTT CASSVGQIGQAFF
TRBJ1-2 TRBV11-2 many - TGTGCCAGCAGTTTGACCGGAGATGGCTACACCTTC CASSLTGDGYTF
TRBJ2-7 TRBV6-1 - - TGTGCCAGCAGTTATCGGGAGACAGCCTCCTACGAGCAGTACTTC CASSYRETASYEQYF
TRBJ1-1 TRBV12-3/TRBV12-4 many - TGTGCCAGCACCCTGGCCAGGAACACTGAAGCTTTCTTT CASTLARNTEAFF
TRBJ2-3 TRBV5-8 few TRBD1 TGTGCCAGCAGCTTGGGGACAGGGAGTAGCGCAGATACGCAGTATTTT CASSLGTGSSADTQYF
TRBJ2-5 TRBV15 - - TGTGCCACCAGCAGAGGTGGAAGGGATGGTGAGACCCAGTACTTC CATSRGGRDGETQYF
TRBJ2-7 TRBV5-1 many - TGCGCCAGCAGCTGGGGTGGTAGCGCAGGAACCTACGAGCAGTACTTC CASSWGGSAGTYEQYF
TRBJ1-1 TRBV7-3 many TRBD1 TGTGCCAGCAGCCCAGGGACAGCGAGCACTGAAGCTTTCTTT CASSPGTASTEAFF
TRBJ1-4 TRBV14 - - TGTGCCAGCAGCCCTAACAGGGACGGTGAAAAACTGTTTTTT CASSPNRDGEKLFF
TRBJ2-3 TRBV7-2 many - TGTGCCAGCAGCTTACGCGGCGACACAGATACGCAGTATTTT CASSLRGDTDTQYF